Following are 12 T cell receptor beta chains from one sample sequenced in a study of a mutant IDH1 vaccine in newly diagnosed glioma. Described time point: baseline, week 1 (first vaccination visit). Treatment noted: pre-vaccination baseline after standard-of-care therapy. Data came from immunoSEQ multiplex PCR; TCRdb stores just in-frame clones and leaves some out. Seen here are roughly 70,000 clones, around four fifths observed once, and the top ten hold approximately 4.5%. Specimen: peripheral blood mononuclear cells (PBMCs), collected from a glioma patient treated with radiotherapy, temozolomide or both. All receptors come from a woman aged 18-29 years with glioma. Some clones in this sample may be carry-over from other donors' samples.

The V call is TRBV19, the J call TRBJ1-1; D call uncertain. V dropped 3 bases and J dropped 1 base, with 6 bases sitting between them. Germline-derived CDR1 and CDR2 are LNHDA and SQIVND (reference sequence). The CDR3 spans 13 residues. The CDR3 DNA sequence: TGTGCCAGTAGTATGCGGAAGAACACTGAAGCTTTCTTT. It is translated as CASSMRKNTEAFF.

This chain joins TRBV30 and TRBJ1-1; a weak D match, TRBD1 (6 bases). Germline V lookup: CDR1 GTSNPN, CDR2 SVGIG (reference sequence). V lost 2 bases and J 1 base, leaving 8 bases between the germline ends. This CDR3 spans 13 amino acids. Here the CDR3 reads CAWSSTGNTEAFF. CDR3 coding DNA: TGTGCCTGGAGTTCGACAGGGAACACTGAAGCTTTCTTT. The complete variable domain, with remaining parts taken from reference TRBV30 and TRBJ1-1, reads SQTIHQWPATLVQPVGSPLSLECTVEGTSNPNLYWYRQAAGRGLQLLFYSVGIGQISSEVPQNLSASRPQDRQFILSSKKLLLSDSGFYLCAWSSTGNTEAFFGQGTRLTVV.

This rearrangement joins TRBV10-3 to TRBJ2-2; D is possibly TRBD1 (5 bases). Germline loops: CDR1 ENHRY, CDR2 SYGVKD. The CDR3 length is 19 residues. The V and J ends lost 3 bases and 3 bases respectively, with 23 bases between them. CDR3 region: CAISDPDAGSGFDTGELFF. The DNA for the CDR3 is TGTGCCATCAGTGATCCAGATGCCGGGTCAGGGTTCGACACCGGGGAGCTGTTTTTT.

J is TRBJ2-7 and V is TRBV6-5, with 9 positions matching TRBD1. Germline values: CDR1 MNHEY, CDR2 SVGAGI. The ends lost 6 bases at V and 4 bases at J; junction bases unmatched: 7. The CDR3 length is 14 residues. For the CDR3, the DNA is TGTGCCAGCAGGGCTGCGGGACAGGGTTACGAGCAGTACTTC. As protein: CASRAAGQGYEQYF.

The chain is built from TRBV9 and TRBJ2-5; 8 bases agree with TRBD1. Germline V gene sequence: CDR1 SGDLS, CDR2 YYNGEE. The J segment lost 1 base and the V segment lost 3 bases, leaving 8 bases of the junction unmatched. CDR3 length: 16 amino acids. Here the CDR3 DNA reads TGTGCCAGCAGCGCAGGACAGGGACGGGCCCAAGAGACCCAGTACTTC. This translates into CASSAGQGRAQETQYF.

The genes are TRBV30 and TRBJ1-2; D possibly corresponds to TRBD1 (6 bases). Trimming left V 4 bases short and J 6 bases short, with 21 bases between. This CDR3 region has 15 residues. CDR1 is GTSNPN, CDR2 SVGIG, per germline (reference sequence). The CDR3 coding sequence is TGTGCCTGGACCCGAGATCCGGGGGGCTTTAATGGCTACACCTTC. This codes for CAWTRDPGGFNGYTF.

The chain is built from TRBV6-5 and TRBJ2-4; D unclear. The CDR3 loop spans 14 amino acids. The V end lost 9 bases, the J end lost 0 bases, and 12 bases lay between the germline ends. The germline gives CDR1 MNHEY, CDR2 SVGAGI. The CDR3 DNA reads as TGTGCCAGTAAACCGAGCTTAGCCAAAAACATTCAGTACTTC. Translating gives CASKPSLAKNIQYF.

This clone was recorded only once. V and J are TRBV7-9 and TRBJ2-7; D gene unclear. The CDR3 runs to 12 residues. The V end lost 8 bases, the J end lost 0 bases, and 8 bases lay between the germline ends. The germline gives CDR1 SEHNR, CDR2 FQNEAQ (reference sequence). The CDR3 is CASRTASYEQYF. The CDR3, as DNA: TGTGCCAGCCGGACGGCCTCCTACGAGCAGTACTTC.

This chain joins TRBV4-3 and TRBJ1-5, with D tentatively TRBD1 (5 bases). The CDR3 length is 15 residues. Germline V gene data show CDR1 as LGHNA and CDR2 as YSLEER. Trimming stripped 0 bases from V and 3 bases from J, with 9 bases between. CDR3 residues: CASSQDGAVNQPQHF. The CDR3 DNA is TGCGCCAGCAGCCAAGATGGGGCGGTCAATCAGCCCCAGCATTTT.

This chain joins TRBV7-2 and TRBJ2-3; D gene unclear. Trimming pared 4 bases from V and 1 base from J, leaving 3 bases between. CDR1 is SGHTA, CDR2 FQGNSA, per germline. This CDR3 is 12 amino acids long. CDR3 amino acids: CASSSRTDTQYF. The CDR3 bases are TGTGCCAGCAGCTCTCGCACAGATACGCAGTATTTT.

The rearrangement links TRBV19 to TRBJ1-2; 7 positions match TRBD1. Germline trimming cut 6 bases from V and 8 bases from J; bases unmatched to any gene: 0. Germline-derived CDR1 and CDR2 are LNHDA and SQIVND (reference sequence). This CDR3 spans 10 amino acids. CDR3 protein: CASRGGGYTF. The CDR3 coding sequence is TGTGCCAGTAGAGGGGGCGGCTACACCTTC. The full variable domain, with the rest looked up from reference TRBV19 and TRBJ1-2, is DGGITQSPKYLFRKEGQNVTLSCEQNLNHDAMYWYRQDPGQGLRLIYYSQIVNDFQKGDIAEGYSVSREKKESFPLTVTSAQKNPTAFYLCASRGGGYTFGSGTRLTVV.

This clone turned up a few times. The chain links TRBV5-6 to TRBJ2-7; TRBD1 or TRBD2 may be the D gene (5 bases each). The length of the CDR3 is 15 residues. Germline CDR1 SGHDT, CDR2 YYEEEE. The V gene lost 3 bases and the J gene lost 0 bases, with 13 bases spanning the gap. CDR3 residues: CASSSAGTASYEQYF. The CDR3 nucleotides are TGTGCCAGCAGCTCGGCCGGGACCGCCTCCTACGAGCAGTACTTC.